The subject of this entry is one TCR beta chain. The data were taken from a study of graft-versus-host responses after intestinal transplantation. Method: immunoSEQ multiplex PCR; TCRdb's copy keeps in-frame clones and lacks some. Of 75,000 to 100,000 clones in the sample, over 75% are singletons; the top ten hold about 16%. CDR3 length equals 14 residues. Germline values: CDR1 SGHRS, CDR2 YFSETQ. Trimming took off 1 base at V and 2 bases at J, with 10 bases between the two ends. The clonotype was recovered from a human patient who received an intestinal transplant, so some T cells may come from the graft donor. The V and J genes are TRBV5-1 and TRBJ2-7; D is ambiguous. The material sequenced was PBMCs, taken 450 to 460 days after intestinal transplant. CDR3 sequence reads: CASSLSDGPYEQYF. In DNA form, the CDR3 reads TGCGCCAGCAGCTTGTCAGACGGTCCCTACGAGCAGTACTTC.